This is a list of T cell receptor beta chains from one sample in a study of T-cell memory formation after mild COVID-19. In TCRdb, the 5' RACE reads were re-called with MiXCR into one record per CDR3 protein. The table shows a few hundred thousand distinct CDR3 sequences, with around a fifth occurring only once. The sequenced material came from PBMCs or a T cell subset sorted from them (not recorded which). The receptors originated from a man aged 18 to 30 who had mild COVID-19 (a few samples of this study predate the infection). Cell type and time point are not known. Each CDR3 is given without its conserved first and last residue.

CDR3 protein: SARDGGVRAGYEQY
V gene: TRBV20-1
J gene: TRBJ2-7

CDR3 protein: ASSRSQEETQY
V gene: TRBV7-3
J gene: TRBJ2-5

CDR3 protein: ASSEGGEETQY
V gene: TRBV9
J gene: TRBJ2-5

CDR3 protein: ASSQDRGRQGKGETQY
V gene: TRBV3-1
J gene: TRBJ2-5

CDR3 protein: ASSLQGLSNQPQH
V gene: TRBV12-3/TRBV12-4
J gene: TRBJ1-5

CDR3 protein: ASSLAVGELF
V gene: TRBV5-5
J gene: TRBJ2-2

CDR3 protein: ASSQDLVTQTQY
V gene: TRBV4-2
J gene: TRBJ2-5

CDR3 protein: ASEMGEQGAGQPQH
V gene: TRBV2
J gene: TRBJ1-5

CDR3 protein: ASSLFGGLSYEQY
V gene: TRBV12-3/TRBV12-4
J gene: TRBJ2-7

CDR3 protein: ASSYGTGNQPQH
V gene: TRBV6-5
J gene: TRBJ1-5

CDR3 protein: ASSKPAGANTEAF
V gene: TRBV7-9
J gene: TRBJ1-1

CDR3 protein: ATSAWTGSDYGYT
V gene: TRBV24-1
J gene: TRBJ1-2

CDR3 protein: ASTPQGQGDYEKLF
V gene: TRBV5-1
J gene: TRBJ1-4

CDR3 protein: ASSPTSGGNQETQY
V gene: TRBV9
J gene: TRBJ2-5

CDR3 protein: ASRGGQSAFQPQH
V gene: TRBV19
J gene: TRBJ1-5

CDR3 protein: SGGSGVNTGELF
V gene: TRBV29-1
J gene: TRBJ2-2

CDR3 protein: ASSLIGLADTQY
V gene: TRBV7-3
J gene: TRBJ2-3

CDR3 protein: ASSQDPGGVNTIY
V gene: TRBV4-1
J gene: TRBJ1-3

CDR3 protein: ASSRTGAGANVLT
V gene: TRBV5-1
J gene: TRBJ2-6

CDR3 protein: ASSQANRGFYEQY
V gene: TRBV4-1
J gene: TRBJ2-7

CDR3 protein: ASSLMRGLASTDTQY
V gene: TRBV11-1
J gene: TRBJ2-3

CDR3 protein: SARGLAGAEQY
V gene: TRBV29-1
J gene: TRBJ2-7

CDR3 protein: ASSSDQGPQY
V gene: TRBV7-2
J gene: TRBJ2-3

CDR3 protein: ASSRGEDTGELF
V gene: TRBV19
J gene: TRBJ2-2

CDR3 protein: ASSFRQTGNSPLH
V gene: TRBV5-1
J gene: TRBJ1-6

CDR3 protein: ASSLAASRETQY
V gene: TRBV12-3/TRBV12-4
J gene: TRBJ2-5

CDR3 protein: ASSRGSEDTQY
V gene: TRBV28
J gene: TRBJ2-3